This TCR beta chain derives from a study of post-analysis software for immune sequencing data. Study-wide background: Recorded subtypes: relapsing-remitting, secondary progressive, progressive-relapsing; some patients unannotated.

Unique molecular identifiers were present in the TCR beta cDNA libraries. Input amounts of about 0.85 to 10 million T cells were used. These gave about 500,000 cDNA molecules, so each molecule approximated one T cell. MiXCR, applied by TCRdb to the PCR reads, yields one record per CDR3 protein. The table records about 460,000 distinct CDR3 sequences, around 40% of them present only once. Study-wide results and caveats: In multiple sclerosis, normalized Chao1 diversity was significantly below that of controls. Strong same-batch co-clustering of samples appeared with F measure clustering. When patients were compared with controls, four or five TRBV segments were more frequent, TRBV5-6, TRBV5-1 and TRBV20-1 among them.

As regards this clonotype: The target antigen is unknown.

Germline CDR1 is SGHDN and CDR2 is FVKESK. This CDR3 has 15 amino acids. V lost 1 base and J lost 6, with 15 bases in between. Sequencing used blood. The V call is TRBV14, the J call TRBJ2-5; D may correspond to TRBD1 or TRBD2 (5 bases each). The sequence was obtained from a girl aged 5 to 17 with multiple sclerosis. The CDR3 nucleotides read TGTGCCAGCAGCCAAGCAGGGTGGAGGTTGAAGACCCAGTACTTC. Its translation is CASSQAGWRLKTQYF.